This TCR beta chain was captured in a study of shared clonotypes between healthy human individuals. Study in general: The donor group consisted of a couple of women and a few men, aged 18 to 49. The study, taken as a whole, reports: There were few donors, and this limited the genetic and exposure-history diversity represented.

Remarks on this clone: Its cognate antigen is unknown.

The data were produced by immunoSEQ multiplex PCR, yet TCRdb's version contains in-frame clones alone and is incomplete. Among about 600,000 clones listed, 97% were seen once. The split of CD4+ cells yielded CD45RA+ naive and CD45RA-negative memory subsets. V gave up 2 bases and J gave up 5 bases; unmatched junction bases: 13. The germline gives CDR1 MNHNS, CDR2 SASEGT. CDR3 size: 17 residues. V is TRBV6-1 and J is TRBJ2-3; 7 bases line up with TRBD1. The sample was naive CD4+ T cells sorted from blood. Documented subset: CD45RA+ positively selected. This TCR was sampled from a woman in her 30s in good health. CDR3 region: CASSEIRVTGKEDTQYF. The CDR3 nucleotides are TGTGCCAGCAGTGAAATTAGGGTGACAGGGAAGGAAGATACGCAGTATTTT.